One sample yielded the 23 T cell receptor beta chains listed below, sequenced in a study of blood T cell repertoires in COVID-19. The repertoire was sequenced with immunoSEQ multiplex PCR; TCRdb's copy has only in-frame clones and lacks some. The table lists over 300,000 clones, around 89% of them singletons. Sample: peripheral blood. These receptors were taken from a middle-aged man with acute or convalescent COVID-19.

The rearrangement joins TRBV4-2 to TRBJ1-5; possible D gene TRBD1, 6 bases. This CDR3 is 15 amino acids long. Germline-derived CDR1 and CDR2 are LGHNA and YNFKEQ. V was shortened by 1 base and J by 7 bases, with 14 bases between the two germline ends. CDR3 nucleotides: TGTGCCAGCAGCCAAGGCCAGGGGAGGGAACAGCCCCAGCATTTT. It translates to CASSQGQGREQPQHF.

The J gene is TRBJ2-7, the V gene TRBV6-2 or TRBV6-3, with 14 bases identical to TRBD2. J was trimmed by 5 bases and V by 5 bases; bases with no gene match: 11. The CDR3 spans 17 residues. Germline CDR1 reads MNHEY; CDR2 reads SVGEGT. As DNA, the CDR3 is TGTGCCAGCAGTCTCGGGACTAGCGGGGGATCGAGCGACGAGCAGTACTTC. Translating gives CASSLGTSGGSSDEQYF.

The chain couples TRBV12-3 or TRBV12-4 to TRBJ2-7, with D possibly matching TRBD1 (6 bases). CDR3 size: 13 residues. V dropped 4 bases and J dropped 6 bases, with 13 bases sitting between them. CDR3 amino acids: CASSSRNRVEQYF. Written as DNA, the CDR3 is TGTGCCAGCAGTTCTAGGAACAGGGTCGAGCAGTACTTC.

This sequence joins TRBV9 and TRBJ1-1; 10 bases are shared with TRBD1. The CDR3 is 14 amino acids. After removal of 3 bases from V and 3 bases from J, the junction contained 2 bases not matched to a gene. Germline assignment: CDR1 SGDLS and CDR2 YYNGEE. This CDR3 is CASSADRGDTEAFF. The CDR3 coding sequence is TGTGCCAGCAGCGCGGACAGGGGGGACACTGAAGCTTTCTTT.

The rearrangement joins TRBV7-9 to TRBJ1-3; D unresolved. The V end lost 1 base, the J end lost 4 bases, and 8 bases lay between the germline ends. Germline-derived CDR1 and CDR2 are SEHNR and FQNEAQ (reference sequence). CDR3 size: 14 residues. Here the CDR3 reads CASSLGRGGNTIYF. As DNA, the CDR3 is TGTGCCAGCAGCTTAGGAAGAGGGGGAAACACCATATATTTT.

The chain couples TRBV27 to TRBJ2-7; 7 nucleotides line up with TRBD1. Losses at the gene ends were 2 bases for V and 3 bases for J; bases not matched to a gene: 10. The germline CDR1 and CDR2 sequences are MNHEY and SMNVEV (reference sequence). This CDR3 contains 16 residues. In DNA form, the CDR3 reads TGTGCCAGCAGTTTAGGGCAGGGGGTATCGCTCTACGAGCAGTACTTC. This encodes CASSLGQGVSLYEQYF.

The rearrangement joins TRBV18 to TRBJ1-2, with D possibly being TRBD1 (6 bases). Germline lookup yields CDR1 KGHSH and CDR2 LQKENI. The V end was cut by 3 bases, the J end by 7 bases, with 9 bases between. The CDR3 loop spans 12 amino acids. This chain's CDR3 is CASSPGQTGYTF. Written as DNA, the CDR3 is TGTGCCAGCTCACCCGGACAGACTGGCTACACCTTC.

This clone has a handful of counts. V and J are TRBV4-2 and TRBJ1-3; TRBD1 matches 7 bases. The length of the CDR3 is 18 residues. Trimming removed 0 bases from V and 0 bases from J; junction bases left unmatched: 8. Germline lookup yields CDR1 LGHNA and CDR2 YNFKEQ. The CDR3 region has the DNA TGTGCCAGCAGCCAAGATGGGGCGACAGGGAACTCTGGAAACACCATATATTTT. It translates to CASSQDGATGNSGNTIYF.

Concerning this clone itself: This CDR3 fails to terminate in the conserved phenylalanine or tryptophan, so it likely reflects a read error. The DNA is omitted, as the CDR3 cannot be located on it reliably, and the CDR3 follows TCRdb's listing. The chain recombines TRBV24-1 with TRBJ2-3; TRBD2 is the table's D call, not checked against the DNA. Germline V gene sequence: CDR1 KGHDR, CDR2 SFDVKD. The CDR3 spans 13 amino acids, including both terminal residues. CDR3 sequence: CATRPGTSGGLVS.

The V and J genes are TRBV20-1 and TRBJ1-1; TRBD1 is a possible D gene (6 bases). The length of the CDR3 is 11 residues. The germline V and J ends were trimmed by 6 bases and 7 bases, with 12 bases remaining between them. Germline CDR1 is DFQATT and CDR2 is SNEGSKA (reference sequence). The CDR3 region is CSAMTGYEAFF. CDR3 coding DNA: TGCAGTGCCATGACAGGCTATGAAGCTTTCTTT.

The chain recombines TRBV18 with TRBJ2-1; maybe TRBD2 (5 bases). With 0 bases removed from V and 0 bases from J, the gap between germline ends came to 12 bases. CDR3 length: 17 amino acids. Germline CDR1 is KGHSH and CDR2 is LQKENI. The CDR3 loop reads CASSPPGSRGSYNEQFF. The DNA of the CDR3 is TGTGCCAGCTCACCACCGGGGAGTCGGGGCTCCTACAATGAGCAGTTCTTC.

The genes are TRBV28 and TRBJ1-3; 7 nucleotides align to TRBD1. After removal of 6 bases from V and 0 bases from J, the junction contained 8 bases not matched to a gene. The CDR3 is 16 residues long. Germline CDR1 is MDHEN and CDR2 is SYDVKM. The CDR3 loop is CASSRQGFGSGNTIYF. CDR3 in DNA: TGTGCCAGCAGCCGACAGGGCTTCGGCTCTGGAAACACCATATATTTT.

Note on this clone: The identical CDR3 is also encoded by other nucleotide sequences in the sample. The rearrangement links TRBV5-6 to TRBJ1-2; 8 bases agree with TRBD1. Germline V gives CDR1 SGHDT, CDR2 YYEEEE. CDR3 length: 14 residues. The V segment lost 4 bases and the J segment 5 bases; nucleotides outside the gene matches: 7. CDR3 coding DNA: TGTGCCAGCAGCCCCGGGACAGGTCTTTATGGCTACACCTTC. Translated: CASSPGTGLYGYTF.

The chain is built from TRBV2 and TRBJ2-5, with 9 bases that match TRBD2. CDR3 length: 15 residues. Germline values: CDR1 SNHLY, CDR2 FYNNEI. V dropped 1 base and J dropped 5; count of bases not matched to a gene: 5. CDR3 sequence reads: CASSEDRGRAETQYF. CDR3 in DNA: TGTGCCAGCAGTGAAGATCGCGGGAGGGCGGAGACCCAGTACTTC.

This chain joins TRBV7-2 and TRBJ2-7, with 8 bases identical to TRBD1. Unmatched junction bases numbered 10, after V lost 5 bases and J lost 7 bases. In germline, CDR1 is SGHTA, CDR2 FQGNSA. This CDR3 has 14 residues. CDR3 in amino acids: CASSLSGQGQEQYF. CDR3 nucleotide sequence: TGTGCCAGCAGCCTATCTGGACAGGGTCAGGAGCAGTACTTC.

The chain has TRBV18 and TRBJ1-4; D may be TRBD1 (5 bases). The length of the CDR3 is 19 residues. The germline V gene has CDR1 KGHSH and CDR2 LQKENI. V lost 1 base, J lost 10 bases, and 28 bases lay in between. CDR3 bases: TGTGCCAGCTCACCACTTCTTCTCCGGACACGTCCGGAATCTGTAAAACTGTTTTTT. This codes for CASSPLLLRTRPESVKLFF.

This chain links TRBV15 with TRBJ2-3, with D perhaps TRBD1 (5 bases). Looked up from germline, CDR1 is LNHNV and CDR2 is YYDKDF (reference sequence). Between the trimmed V and J ends, which lost 5 bases and 8 bases, there was a span of 20 bases. The CDR3 spans 15 residues. The CDR3 sequence is CATSPGFLGVGTQYF. The CDR3 DNA reads as TGTGCCACCAGCCCCGGTTTTTTAGGGGTCGGTACGCAGTATTTT.

The rearrangement joins TRBV10-2 to TRBJ1-4; TRBD1 matches at 7 bases. Germline loops: CDR1 WSHSY, CDR2 SAAADI. The junction had 6 bases not matched to a gene; V was cut back by 0 bases and J by 8 bases. The CDR3 is made up of 15 amino acids. CDR3 amino acids: CASSESNRGREKLFF. CDR3 sequence (DNA): TGCGCCAGCAGTGAGTCGAATAGGGGGCGAGAAAAACTGTTTTTT.

The chain joins TRBV27 to TRBJ1-5; 7 nucleotides line up with TRBD1. The CDR3 loop spans 15 amino acids. Germline values: CDR1 MNHEY, CDR2 SMNVEV (reference sequence). The ends lost 5 bases at V and 3 bases at J; junction bases unmatched: 7. The CDR3 loop is CASSIQGPYNQPQHF. In nucleotides, the CDR3 is TGTGCCAGCAGTATACAGGGGCCCTACAATCAGCCCCAGCATTTT.

The V and J genes are TRBV11-1 and TRBJ2-3, with D possibly being TRBD1 (6 bases). The CDR3 is 14 residues long. Germline-derived CDR1 and CDR2 are SGHAT and FQDESV (reference sequence). Between the trimmed V and J ends, which lost 3 bases and 2 bases, there was a span of 9 bases. The CDR3 protein is CASSLGHYTDTQYF. The CDR3 bases are TGTGCCAGCAGCTTGGGACATTACACAGATACGCAGTATTTT.

To note about this clone: The junction shows a germline mismatch at one end, possibly a read error. The rearrangement uses TRBV7-7 and TRBJ2-1, with 8 bases matching TRBD1. The CDR3 totals 16 residues. Germline lookup yields CDR1 SSHAT and CDR2 FNYEAQ (reference sequence). CDR3: CASSLARQGANNEQFF. CDR3 sequence (DNA): TGTGCTAGCAGCTTAGCGCGGCAGGGGGCAAACAATGAGCAGTTCTTC.

The J gene is TRBJ2-5, the V gene TRBV27, with unresolved D. The CDR3 runs to 15 residues. The V gene lost 5 bases and the J gene lost 1 base, with 14 bases spanning the gap. The germline CDR1 and CDR2 sequences are MNHEY and SMNVEV (reference sequence). CDR3 residues: CASSPYLQVQETQYF. In DNA form, the CDR3 reads TGTGCCAGCAGTCCCTACCTTCAGGTCCAAGAGACCCAGTACTTC.

The chain couples TRBV6-5 to TRBJ2-2; weak D call: TRBD2 (6 bases). Germline assignment: CDR1 MNHEY and CDR2 SVGAGI. With 2 bases removed from V and 1 base from J, the gap between germline ends came to 11 bases. The CDR3 runs 16 residues. The chain's CDR3 is CASSYAVAENTGELFF. The DNA of the CDR3 is TGTGCCAGCAGTTACGCAGTAGCGGAGAACACCGGGGAGCTGTTTTTT.